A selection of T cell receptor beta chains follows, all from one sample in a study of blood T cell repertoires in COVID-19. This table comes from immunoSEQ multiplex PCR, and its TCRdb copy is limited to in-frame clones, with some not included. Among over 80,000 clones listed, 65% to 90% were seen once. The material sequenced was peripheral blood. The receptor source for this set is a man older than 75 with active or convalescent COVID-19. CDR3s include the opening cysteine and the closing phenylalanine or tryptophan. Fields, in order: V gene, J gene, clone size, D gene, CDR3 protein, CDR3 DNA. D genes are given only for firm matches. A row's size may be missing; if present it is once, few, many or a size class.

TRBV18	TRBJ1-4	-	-	CASSPLQERAGATNEKLFF	TGTGCCAGCTCACCACTTCAGGAAAGAGCCGGGGCAACTAATGAAAAACTGTTTTTT
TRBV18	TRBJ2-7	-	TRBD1	CASTETGIYEQYF	TGTGCCAGCACAGAGACAGGGATCTACGAGCAGTACTTC
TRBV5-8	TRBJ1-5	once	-	CASNPGQGVRSNQPQHF	TGTGCCAGCAACCCCGGGCAGGGCGTAAGGAGCAATCAGCCCCAGCATTTT
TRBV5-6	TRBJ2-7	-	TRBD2	CASSLVRLAGGPGEREQYF	TGTGCCAGCAGCTTGGTCCGACTAGCGGGAGGCCCCGGGGAAAGGGAGCAGTACTTC
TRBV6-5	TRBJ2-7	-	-	CASSYGIAAYEQYF	TGTGCCAGCAGTTACGGGATAGCGGCCTACGAGCAGTACTTC
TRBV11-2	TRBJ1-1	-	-	CASSPPGGPTEAFF	TGTGCCAGCAGCCCACCAGGTGGGCCCACTGAAGCTTTCTTT
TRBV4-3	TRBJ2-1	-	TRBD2	CASSQGSSGRGFYEQFF	TGCGCCAGCAGCCAAGGGTCAAGCGGGAGGGGTTTCTATGAGCAGTTCTTC
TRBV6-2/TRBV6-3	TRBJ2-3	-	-	CASSYSRTATDTQYF	TGTGCCAGCAGTTACTCGAGAACAGCCACAGATACGCAGTATTTT
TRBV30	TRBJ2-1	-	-	CAWSPTTYRPNTRNEQFF	TGTGCCTGGAGTCCAACTACCTATCGGCCGAATACTAGGAATGAGCAGTTCTTC
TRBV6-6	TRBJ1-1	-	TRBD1	CATQGARGLNTEAFF	TGTGCCACCCAGGGGGCGCGAGGTTTGAACACTGAAGCTTTCTTT
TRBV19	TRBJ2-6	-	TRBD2	CASRSGLADPSGANVLTF	TGTGCCAGTAGATCGGGACTAGCGGACCCTTCTGGGGCCAACGTCCTGACTTTC
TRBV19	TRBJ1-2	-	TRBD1	CASSIDRGSSGYTF	TGTGCCAGTAGTATCGACAGGGGGTCGAGTGGCTACACCTTC
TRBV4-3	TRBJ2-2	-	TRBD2	CASSQVRMSGRFVGELFF	TGCGCCAGCAGCCAAGTCAGGATGAGCGGGAGGTTCGTCGGGGAGCTGTTTTTT
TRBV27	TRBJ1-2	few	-	CASSLLKSGGAYGYTF	TGTGCCAGCAGTTTACTTAAGTCGGGGGGTGCCTATGGCTACACCTTC
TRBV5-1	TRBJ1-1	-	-	CASSLLRDPNTEAFF	TGCGCCAGCAGCTTGCTGAGGGATCCGAACACTGAAGCTTTCTTT
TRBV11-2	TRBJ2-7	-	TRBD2	CASSPKLSDLAGVYYEQYF	TGTGCCAGCAGCCCCAAGCTTTCGGACCTAGCGGGAGTATACTACGAGCAGTACTTC